Detailed here is one T cell receptor beta chain. Antigen: not known. These data come from a study of OX40 agonist ivuxolimab in advanced cancers. The wider study: Therapy given before enrollment (anti-PD-1, anti-PD-L1 or anti-CTLA-4) was allowed, and around 41% had some.

General observations from the study: At doses 0.1 to 3.0 mg/kg, CD4+ and CD8+ clones expanded. The study found among the lowest clonal expansion in partial responders at 0.1-3.0 mg/kg.

The assay was immunoSEQ multiplex PCR, and TCRdb's table has in-frame clones only and misses some. The data show under 100,000 clones, over 70% seen once. The CDR3 has 13 residues. In germline, CDR1 is LNHDA, CDR2 SQIVND (reference sequence). Trimming left V 4 bases short and J 7 bases short, with 10 bases between. V gene TRBV19 combines with J gene TRBJ1-4, with D possibly TRBD1 on 6 matching bases. This clonotype originated in an adult with an advanced solid tumor such as melanoma, head and neck, liver or kidney cancer. This sample comprised CD4+ or CD8+ T cells sorted from blood, obtained in a trial of the OX40 agonist ivuxolimab. The CDR3 here is CASSNRAVEKLFF. Here the CDR3 DNA reads TGTGCCAGTAGTAACAGGGCCGTTGAAAAACTGTTTTTT.